This TCR beta chain is from a study of cytomegalovirus exposure and HLA in healthy donors. Study-level points and caveats: Reported performance of the classifier showed diagnosis of cytomegalovirus status with high specificity and sensitivity. For most TCR beta V segments, an earlier analysis put the productive rate at about 90% or about 30% of the time.

The donors, nominally healthy at sampling, likely had unrecorded immune exposures. Germline V gene sequence: CDR1 MNHEY, CDR2 SVGAGI. Trimming pared 6 bases from V and 1 base from J, leaving 10 bases between. The CDR3 is 15 residues long. The study ran its PCR with 60 Vbeta and 13 Jbeta primers. TCRdb keeps only in-frame clones here, not all; method: immunoSEQ multiplex PCR. The sample has around 170,000 clones, roughly 80% seen once. This clone was counted a single time. Its target is not known. The TCR comes from a man in his forties or fifties in good health and CMV-seronegative. Sequenced input: PBMCs. The chain carries TRBV6-5 and TRBJ2-6; D perhaps matches TRBD2 (7 bases). This chain's CDR3 is CASRGGASGANVLTF. In DNA, the CDR3 is TGTGCCAGCAGGGGGGGGGCTTCTGGGGCCAACGTCCTGACTTTC.